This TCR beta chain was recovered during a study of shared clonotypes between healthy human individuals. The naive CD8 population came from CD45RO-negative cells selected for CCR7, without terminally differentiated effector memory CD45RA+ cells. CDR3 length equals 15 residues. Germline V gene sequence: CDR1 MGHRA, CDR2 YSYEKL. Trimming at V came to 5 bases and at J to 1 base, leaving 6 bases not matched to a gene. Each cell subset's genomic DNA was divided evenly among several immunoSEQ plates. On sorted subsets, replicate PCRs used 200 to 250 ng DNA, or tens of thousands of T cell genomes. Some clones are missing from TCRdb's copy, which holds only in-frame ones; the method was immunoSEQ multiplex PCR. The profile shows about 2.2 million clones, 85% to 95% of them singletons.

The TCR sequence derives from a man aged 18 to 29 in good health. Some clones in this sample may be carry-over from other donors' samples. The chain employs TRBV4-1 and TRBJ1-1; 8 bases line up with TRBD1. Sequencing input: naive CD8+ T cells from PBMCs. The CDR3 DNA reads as TGCGCCAGCAGCATACGGACAGGGAGGAACACTGAAGCTTTCTTT. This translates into CASSIRTGRNTEAFF.